The 32 T cell receptor beta chains reported below all come from one sample, sequenced in a study of CD8+CD57+ T cells in acquired aplastic anemia. An expansion of CD8+CD57+ cells by flow cytometry had been shown in patients chosen for sequencing. It was genomic DNA that served as the template for profiling TCR beta VDJ and CDR3. Each CDR3 protein gets one entry after TCRdb re-called the reads with MiXCR. This sample yields a few hundred thousand distinct CDR3 sequences, of which roughly 45% are seen a single time; just under 20% belongs to the top ten. Specimen: sorted CD4+, CD8+, or CD8+CD57+ T cells (not recorded which) from PBMCs. Receptors were obtained from a human donor with aplastic anemia.

V and J are TRBV5-1 and TRBJ2-2, with 7 bases aligning to TRBD1. V trimming: 4 bases; J trimming: 0 bases; junction bases outside the gene matches: 9. The germline V gene has CDR1 SGHRS and CDR2 YFSETQ. This CDR3 region has 17 residues. The CDR3 spells CASSQYGTATNTGELFF. The CDR3 bases are TGCGCCAGCAGCCAGTACGGGACAGCGACGAACACCGGGGAGCTGTTTTTT.

Comments on this clonotype: A read error may be the cause here, since a much bigger clone is one base away. The chain joins TRBV12-3 or TRBV12-4 to TRBJ2-1, with D unresolved. This CDR3 comprises 12 residues. V lost 4 bases, J lost 8 bases, and 9 bases lay in between. This chain's CDR3 is CASSSVPDEQFF. The DNA of the CDR3 is TGTGCCAGCAGTTCAGTCCCCGATGAGCAGTTCTTC.

This clonotype was seen a handful of times. The chain is built from TRBV7-3 and TRBJ1-6, with 11 bases that match TRBD1. This CDR3 comprises 18 residues. The V segment lost 3 bases and the J segment 6 bases; nucleotides outside the gene matches: 10. Germline V gives CDR1 SGHTA, CDR2 FQGTGA. This chain's CDR3 is CASSFGTGGLRVNSPLHF. Here the CDR3 DNA reads TGTGCCAGCAGCTTCGGGACAGGGGGATTGAGGGTTAATTCACCCCTCCACTTT.

The V gene is TRBV7-9, the J gene TRBJ1-6; 7 nucleotides agree with TRBD1. The J segment lost 9 bases and the V segment lost 1 base, leaving 3 bases of the junction unmatched. CDR3 length: 14 amino acids. CDR1 is SEHNR, CDR2 FQNEAQ, per germline (reference sequence). CDR3 coding DNA: TGTGCCAGCAGCTTAGAAGGGGGCGTTTCACCCCTCCACTTT. Translation gives CASSLEGGVSPLHF.

The chain couples TRBV11-2 to TRBJ1-1, with 9 bases aligning to TRBD1. Germline V gene data show CDR1 as SGHAT and CDR2 as FQNNGV. CDR3 length: 15 residues. Unmatched junction bases numbered 3, after V lost 1 base and J lost 3 bases. Here the CDR3 DNA reads TGTGCCAGCAGCTTAGGGTGGGACAGGGACACTGAAGCTTTCTTT. Its translation is CASSLGWDRDTEAFF. The complete variable domain, with remaining parts taken from reference TRBV11-2 and TRBJ1-1, reads EAGVAQSPRYKIIEKRQSVAFWCNPISGHATLYWYQQILGQGPKLLIQFQNNGVVDDSQLPKDRFSAERLKGVDSTLKIQPAKLEDSAVYLCASSLGWDRDTEAFFGQGTRLTVV.

This clonotype has at least ten counts. The chain joins TRBV6-2 or TRBV6-3 to TRBJ2-3; TRBD2 matches 9 bases. CDR3 length: 14 amino acids. V was clipped by 5 bases and J by 2 bases; unmatched bases: 2. The germline CDR1 and CDR2 sequences are MNHEY and SVGEGT. CDR3 sequence: CASSGGGATDTQYF. Here the CDR3 DNA reads TGTGCCAGCAGTGGCGGGGGGGCCACAGATACGCAGTATTTT.

This clonotype was seen repeatedly, ten times or more. The chain links TRBV9 to TRBJ1-1; D is possibly TRBD1 (5 bases). This CDR3 region has 15 residues. Deletions cut 4 bases from V and 1 base from J, with 14 bases between. Germline V gene sequence: CDR1 SGDLS, CDR2 YYNGEE. This CDR3 reads CASSWGLLGNTEAFF. The CDR3 region has the DNA TGTGCCAGCAGCTGGGGCCTCCTCGGGAACACTGAAGCTTTCTTT.

As regards this clonotype: An end of the junction does not agree with germline; a read error may underlie this. The chain couples TRBV7-9 to TRBJ2-3, with TRBD2 identical over 8 bases. The germline gives CDR1 SEHNR, CDR2 FQNEAQ (reference sequence). The CDR3 runs to 15 residues. Here the CDR3 reads CASSQGLAGTDMQYF. The DNA for the CDR3 is TGTGCCAGCAGCCAAGGTCTAGCGGGCACAGATATGCAGTATTTT.

The chain uses TRBV2 and TRBJ1-6; D is ambiguous. Trimming pared 10 bases from V and 6 bases from J, leaving 16 bases between. The CDR3 totals 14 residues. Germline assignment: CDR1 SNHLY and CDR2 FYNNEI. In nucleotides, the CDR3 is TGTGCCACCTGTGACTTATCCGGTAATTCACCCCTCCACTTT. Its protein product is CATCDLSGNSPLHF.

V and J are TRBV12-3 or TRBV12-4 and TRBJ1-6; D is undetermined. With 0 bases removed from V and 5 bases from J, the gap between germline ends came to 5 bases. The CDR3 loop spans 14 amino acids. The CDR3, as DNA: TGTGCCAGCAGTTTAGCAGGGAATAATTCACCCCTCCACTTT. Encoded protein: CASSLAGNNSPLHF.

V and J are TRBV19 and TRBJ1-2, with TRBD1 identical over 7 bases. The CDR3 contains 13 residues. J was trimmed by 4 bases and V by 10 bases; bases with no gene match: 9. From germline, CDR1 is LNHDA and CDR2 SQIVND (reference sequence). The CDR3 reads CATAAGQFYGYTF. The CDR3 DNA reads TGTGCCACGGCTGCGGGACAGTTCTATGGCTACACCTTC.

This clonotype has at least ten counts. The gene calls are TRBV20-1 and TRBJ2-3, with 7 bases aligning to TRBD2. The CDR3 runs to 14 residues. Germline V gives CDR1 DFQATT, CDR2 SNEGSKA (reference sequence). The trim removed 1 base at V and 5 bases at J, leaving 6 bases unmatched. This CDR3 reads CSARVAGRGDTQYF. The CDR3 DNA reads TGCAGTGCTAGAGTAGCAGGGAGGGGAGATACGCAGTATTTT.

Notes on this clonotype: One end of the junction does not line up with germline, which may come from a read error. The chain links TRBV6-1 to TRBJ1-5; TRBD1 matches at 7 bases. In germline, CDR1 is MNHNS, CDR2 SASEGT. The CDR3 runs to 15 residues. Written as DNA, the CDR3 is TGTGCCAGCAGCGAAGACAGGGTTGGCAATCAGCCCCAGCATTTT. This sequence encodes CASSEDRVGNQPQHF.

The chain joins TRBV30 to TRBJ2-1; D gene unclear. Looked up from germline, CDR1 is GTSNPN and CDR2 is SVGIG (reference sequence). Between the trimmed V and J ends, which lost 0 bases and 9 bases, there was a span of 12 bases. The CDR3 loop spans 13 amino acids. The CDR3: CAWSVLTTGEQFF. The CDR3 nucleotides are TGTGCCTGGAGTGTACTAACCACGGGTGAGCAGTTCTTC.

In this sample, this clonotype turned up a few times. J is TRBJ2-1 and V is TRBV19; 14 positions agree with TRBD2. The CDR3 contains 17 residues. Germline loops: CDR1 LNHDA, CDR2 SQIVND (reference sequence). J was trimmed by 7 bases and V by 9 bases; bases with no gene match: 14. The CDR3 nucleotides read TGTGCCAGCAGCCAAGAACGACTAGCGGGGGGGCAGAATGAGCAGTTCTTC. Translating gives CASSQERLAGGQNEQFF.

The chain combines TRBV7-9 with TRBJ2-5; D is possibly TRBD2 (5 bases). The CDR3 loop spans 13 amino acids. In germline, CDR1 is SEHNR, CDR2 FQNEAQ (reference sequence). V lost 3 bases and J lost 3, with 8 bases in between. Here the CDR3 reads CASSFDYEETQYF. The CDR3 DNA sequence: TGTGCCAGCAGCTTTGACTATGAAGAGACCCAGTACTTC.

This chain joins TRBV6-1 and TRBJ1-1; 9 bases match TRBD1. Trimming cost V 8 bases and J 0 bases; bases outside gene matches: 7. Per the germline V gene, CDR1 is MNHNS and CDR2 is SASEGT. CDR3 length: 15 amino acids. As DNA, the CDR3 is TGTGCCAGCCTCCTGGGACAGGGCTTGAACACTGAAGCTTTCTTT. Amino acid sequence: CASLLGQGLNTEAFF.

The rearrangement joins TRBV27 to TRBJ2-7; no definite D call. Trimming pared 6 bases from V and 2 bases from J, leaving 11 bases between. Per germline, CDR1 MNHEY and CDR2 SMNVEV (reference sequence). The CDR3 is 13 residues long. The CDR3 is CASRRLSAYEQYF. CDR3 nucleotide sequence: TGTGCCAGCAGACGCCTAAGTGCCTACGAGCAGTACTTC.

Comments on this clonotype: Sequence at one end of the junction differs from germline and may be a read error. The rearrangement links TRBV2 to TRBJ2-3; TRBD1 aligns across 7 bases. From germline, CDR1 is SNHLY and CDR2 FYNNEI. The CDR3 is 14 residues long. CDR3 loop: CASMRQGTTDTQYF. DNA of the CDR3: TGTGCCAGCATGAGACAGGGAACCACAGACACGCAGTATTTT. Combining the CDR3 with reference TRBV2 and TRBJ2-3 gives the whole variable domain EPEVTQTPSHQVTQMGQEVILRCVPISNHLYFYWYRQILGQKVEFLVSFYNNEISEKSEIFDDQFSVERPDGSNFTLKIRSTKLEDSAMYFCASMRQGTTDTQYFGPGTRLTVL.

Details on this clonotype: At one end the junction does not follow the germline gene, possibly because of a read error. The V gene is TRBV12-3 or TRBV12-4, the J gene TRBJ1-2; D is possibly TRBD1 (5 bases). The CDR3 has 15 amino acids. The CDR3 reads CASSSQALLLNGYTF. DNA for the CDR3: TGCGCCAGCAGCTCACAGGCGCTCCTTTTAAATGGCTACACCTTC.

This clonotype was seen at least ten times. The chain combines TRBV5-8 with TRBJ2-1; D is perhaps TRBD2 (5 bases). The CDR3 totals 14 residues. Germline CDR1 SGHTS, CDR2 YDEGEE. V lost 5 bases to trimming and J lost 7 bases, with 16 bases between them. CDR3 protein: CASRPGEFLNEQFF. Written as DNA, the CDR3 is TGTGCCAGCAGGCCTGGGGAGTTCTTAAATGAGCAGTTCTTC.

In nucleotides, the CDR3 is TGTGCCAGCAGCCTCCCCGGGACAGGGAATGAAAAACTGTTTTTT. Amino acid sequence: CASSLPGTGNEKLFF. The J gene is TRBJ1-4, the V gene TRBV14; 9 positions agree with TRBD1. The V gene's germline CDR1 is SGHDN and CDR2 FVKESK. This CDR3 contains 15 residues. Trimming took 4 bases from V and 5 from J; bases not matched to a gene: 5.

The rearrangement links TRBV7-8 to TRBJ2-6; D remains unclear. This CDR3 comprises 14 residues. Germline CDR1 reads SGHVS; CDR2 reads FQNEAQ. V lost 5 bases and J lost 4, with 9 bases in between. CDR3 loop: CASSRSAGANVLTF. The CDR3 region has the DNA TGTGCCAGCAGCCGCAGCGCAGGGGCCAACGTCCTGACTTTC.

This clonotype was detected only a few times. J is TRBJ2-7 and V is TRBV25-1; 7 bases agree with TRBD2. Germline V gives CDR1 MGHDK, CDR2 SYGVNS. The V gene end was trimmed by 4 bases and the J gene end by 7 bases; junction bases not matched to a gene: 4. The CDR3 loop spans 12 amino acids. CDR3 region: CASSGGGEEQYF. The CDR3 region has the DNA TGTGCCAGCAGTGGGGGGGGGGAAGAGCAGTACTTC.

This chain connects TRBV27 to TRBJ2-7; TRBD2 matches at 9 bases. The germline V gene encodes CDR1 MNHEY and CDR2 SMNVEV (reference sequence). The CDR3 contains 12 residues. V trimming: 7 bases; J trimming: 6 bases; junction bases outside the gene matches: 4. This CDR3 is CASKISGGEQYF. In DNA, the CDR3 is TGTGCCAGCAAAATTAGCGGGGGCGAGCAGTACTTC.

This clonotype was counted at least ten times. The V and J genes are TRBV19 and TRBJ1-2; TRBD1 agrees at 7 bases. This CDR3 is built from 14 residues. The ends lost 5 bases at V and 6 bases at J; junction bases unmatched: 9. The germline gives CDR1 LNHDA, CDR2 SQIVND (reference sequence). The CDR3 protein is CASSPRDRADGYTF. As DNA, the CDR3 is TGTGCCAGTAGTCCTCGGGACAGAGCAGATGGCTACACCTTC. Full variable domain (remainder filled in from reference TRBV19 and TRBJ1-2): DGGITQSPKYLFRKEGQNVTLSCEQNLNHDAMYWYRQDPGQGLRLIYYSQIVNDFQKGDIAEGYSVSREKKESFPLTVTSAQKNPTAFYLCASSPRDRADGYTFGSGTRLTVV.

This clonotype was seen many times. The rearrangement uses TRBV2 and TRBJ2-7; D is unresolved. Between the trimmed V and J ends, which lost 9 bases and 0 bases, there was a span of 18 bases. The germline V gene has CDR1 SNHLY and CDR2 FYNNEI. CDR3 size: 15 residues. DNA of the CDR3: TGTGCCAGGTCGACCACAGTGAGGTCCTCCTACGAGCAGTACTTC. Protein product: CARSTTVRSSYEQYF.

This clonotype has only a few counts. The chain employs TRBV15 and TRBJ1-2, with no clear D. This CDR3 has 17 residues. Trimming left V 0 bases short and J 5 bases short, with 19 bases between. The germline gives CDR1 LNHNV, CDR2 YYDKDF (reference sequence). The CDR3 here is CATSRDFLGFSGYGYTF. CDR3 nucleotides: TGTGCCACCAGCAGAGATTTCTTAGGATTCTCGGGGTATGGCTACACCTTC.

The V gene is TRBV7-8, the J gene TRBJ1-2, with D unclear. The CDR3 runs 13 residues. Germline lookup yields CDR1 SGHVS and CDR2 FQNEAQ. V lost 5 bases, J lost 2 bases, and 9 bases lay in between. CDR3 sequence reads: CASSEQENYGYTF. The CDR3 coding sequence is TGTGCCAGCAGCGAGCAGGAAAACTATGGCTACACCTTC.

This clonotype appeared a few times. The chain carries TRBV10-1 and TRBJ1-2; D remains unclear. This CDR3 region has 12 residues. Trimming took off 7 bases at V and 4 bases at J, with 10 bases between the two ends. The germline CDR1 and CDR2 sequences are WNHNN and SYGVQD (reference sequence). This chain's CDR3 is CASICTPYGYTF. CDR3 nucleotides: TGCGCCAGCATTTGTACCCCCTATGGCTACACCTTC.

This clonotype was recorded many times. The chain joins TRBV29-1 to TRBJ1-5, with D possibly matching TRBD1 (5 bases). The CDR3 consists of 13 residues. The ends were cut back, 4 bases at V and 3 bases at J, with 10 bases in the middle. Germline lookup yields CDR1 SQVTM and CDR2 ANQGSEA. Here the CDR3 DNA reads TGCAGCGTTGCCAGGGACGTCAATCAGCCCCAGCATTTT. This translates into CSVARDVNQPQHF.

A few counts support this clonotype. Since a much larger clone is just one base distant, this may be a read error. The rearrangement joins TRBV2 to TRBJ1-4; D is uncertain. Germline CDR1 SNHLY, CDR2 FYNNEI. The CDR3 totals 15 residues. The V end lost 2 bases, the J end lost 7 bases, and 14 bases lay between the germline ends. CDR3 nucleotides: TGTGCCAGCAGTGAATCTCCAGCGCGGGGTGAAAAACTGTTTTTT. Translation gives CASSESPARGEKLFF.